This TCR beta chain was sequenced in a study of glioma-infiltrating T cells. As regards this clonotype: A much larger clone lies a single base off, so this may be a read error.

Amplification of TCR alpha and beta CDR3 regions from RNA used iRepertoire nested multiplex PCR. TCRdb used MiXCR to reprocess the multiplex PCR reads, holding one entry per CDR3 protein. This repertoire shows around 170,000 distinct CDR3 sequences, about 47% found once; its top ten account for around 5.3%. The CDR3 spans 13 residues. V lost 4 bases to trimming and J lost 0 bases, with 9 bases between them. Germline V CDR1 and CDR2: SQVTM, ANQGSEA. The sequence came from a human donor with low-grade glioma or glioblastoma, undergoing nonglioma brain surgery, or in good health (not recorded which). Sample: glioma tissue, nonneoplastic brain tissue, or PBMCs (not recorded which). The V call is TRBV29-1, the J call TRBJ1-1; no reliable D call. The CDR3 sequence is CSVGRQMNTEAFF. Here the CDR3 DNA reads TGCAGCGTTGGGCGCCAGATGAACACTGAAGCTTTCTTT.